Shown below are 6 T cell receptor beta chains from a single sample sequenced in a study of shared clonotypes between healthy human individuals. Some clones are missing from TCRdb's copy, which holds only in-frame ones; the method was immunoSEQ multiplex PCR. The table includes about 2.3 million clones, 80% to 95% detected once. The specimen was naive CD4+ T cells from PBMCs. Noted subset: CD45RA+ positively selected. Receptor source: a man between 18 and 35 years old in good health. Some clones in this sample may be carry-over from other donors' samples.

As regards this clone: Other DNA sequences in this specimen translate into the identical CDR3. V gene TRBV20-1 combines with J gene TRBJ2-1; D unclear. V lost 3 bases to trimming and J lost 6 bases, with 6 bases between them. Per germline, CDR1 DFQATT and CDR2 SNEGSKA (reference sequence). The CDR3 sequence is 11 residues long. Here the CDR3 DNA reads TGCAGTGCTAGTTCCCCCAATGAGCAGTTCTTC. Protein: CSASSPNEQFF.

The rearrangement uses TRBV20-1 and TRBJ1-1, with D uncertain. Trimming shortened V by 0 bases and J by 9 bases, and 8 bases separated the two germline ends. The germline V gene has CDR1 DFQATT and CDR2 SNEGSKA (reference sequence). This CDR3 contains 11 residues. The CDR3 sequence: CSARDLAKAFF. The CDR3 DNA is TGCAGTGCTAGAGATCTGGCCAAAGCTTTCTTT.

The chain employs TRBV11-3 and TRBJ2-7; TRBD1 agrees at 9 bases. The V segment lost 3 bases and the J segment 1 base; nucleotides outside the gene matches: 4. The CDR3 contains 15 residues. CDR1 is SGHNT and CDR2 is YENEEA in the germline V gene. As DNA, the CDR3 is TGTGCCAGCAGCTTCGGACAGGGGAGGTCCTACGAGCAGTACTTC. Translation: CASSFGQGRSYEQYF. Using reference TRBV11-3 and TRBJ2-7 for the parts outside the CDR3, the full variable domain is EAGVVQSPRYKIIEKKQPVAFWCNPISGHNTLYWYLQNLGQGPELLIRYENEEAVDDSQLPKDRFSAERLKGVDSTLKIQPAELGDSAVYLCASSFGQGRSYEQYFGPGTRLTVT.

The chain couples TRBV5-6 to TRBJ1-2; D ambiguous. Trimming pared 3 bases from V and 7 bases from J, leaving 7 bases between. The CDR3 totals 11 residues. The V gene's germline CDR1 is SGHDT and CDR2 YYEEEE. The CDR3, as DNA: TGTGCCAGCAGCTCTAATTTTGGCTACACCTTC. Its translation is CASSSNFGYTF. The full variable domain, completed using reference TRBV5-6 and TRBJ1-2, is DAGVTQSPTHLIKTRGQQVTLRCSPKSGHDTVSWYQQALGQGPQFIFQYYEEEERQRGNFPDRFSGHQFPNYSSELNVNALLLGDSALYLCASSSNFGYTFGSGTRLTVV.

This sequence joins TRBV7-9 and TRBJ1-2; TRBD1 aligns across 7 bases. The CDR3 runs to 12 residues. Germline assignment: CDR1 SEHNR and CDR2 FQNEAQ (reference sequence). J was trimmed by 12 bases and V by 0 bases; bases with no gene match: 4. The CDR3: CASSLATGYNTF. In DNA form, the CDR3 reads TGTGCCAGCAGCTTAGCGACAGGGTATAACACCTTC.

The rearrangement joins TRBV6-6 to TRBJ2-6; D unclear. CDR1 is MNHNY and CDR2 is SVGAGI in the germline V gene (reference sequence). V dropped 5 bases and J dropped 2 bases, with 10 bases sitting between them. The CDR3 covers 15 residues. The DNA of the CDR3 is TGTGCCAGCAGTCCGGACCGGGCTGGGGCCAACGTCCTGACTTTC. The encoded protein is CASSPDRAGANVLTF.